This T cell receptor beta chain was captured in a study of CD8 T cells in ankylosing spondylitis. Study-wide findings and caveats: Fewer than ten highly homologous variants made up a TCR beta motif that seemed to typify ankylosing spondylitis blood.

Via MiXCR, TCRdb re-called the 5' RACE reads, giving one row per CDR3 protein. This sample has hundreds of thousands of distinct CDR3 sequences, with roughly 10% found just once. The germline gives CDR1 SGHRS, CDR2 YFSETQ. There are 14 residues in the CDR3. Trimming cost V 4 bases and J 8 bases, with 13 bases left between them. Concerning this clonotype itself: Its target is not known.

The chain carries TRBV5-1 and TRBJ1-6; the D gene is possibly TRBD1 (6 bases). This sequence was found in a male donor with ankylosing spondylitis. Material for sequencing was blood, either unsorted or a sorted T cell fraction (not recorded which). CDR3 in DNA: TGCGCCAGCAGCGGGACACCTTGGGATTCACCCCTCCACTTT. This translates into CASSGTPWDSPLHF.